A selection of T cell receptor beta chains follows, all from one sample in a study of cytomegalovirus exposure and HLA in healthy donors. The repertoire was sequenced with immunoSEQ multiplex PCR; TCRdb's copy has only in-frame clones and lacks some. This table has about 130,000 clones, 65% to 90% appearing once. Sequenced material: PBMCs. These receptors were collected from a young man in good health and CMV-seronegative. Both conserved end residues are part of each CDR3. The D gene is left open where the match is weak. Clone size is stated in some rows and not others, as once, few, many or a class when expanded.

v_call	j_call	clone_size	d_call	cdr3_aa	cdr3_nt
TRBV5-4	TRBJ2-5	NA	TRBD1	CASSLYAGGVLRQETQYF	TGTGCCAGCAGCTTGTATGCAGGGGGCGTTTTGCGGCAAGAGACCCAGTACTTC
TRBV9	TRBJ2-3	NA	NA	CASSVEGTDTQYF	TGTGCCAGCAGCGTAGAGGGGACAGATACGCAGTATTTT
TRBV7-2	TRBJ2-7	NA	NA	CASSLANVGTYEQYF	TGTGCCAGCAGCTTAGCTAACGTCGGGACCTACGAGCAGTACTTC
TRBV5-1	TRBJ2-7	once	NA	CASSLAFHSDTSGQYF	TGCGCCAGCAGCTTGGCCTTCCATTCCGATACCTCCGGGCAGTACTTC
TRBV11-2	TRBJ1-3	few	NA	CASSPGGSSSGNTIYF	TGTGCCAGCAGCCCCGGGGGGTCTAGCTCTGGAAACACCATATATTTT
TRBV9	TRBJ1-3	NA	NA	CASSVGSGTRFSGNTIYF	TGTGCCAGCAGCGTAGGGTCCGGGACTCGTTTCTCTGGAAACACCATATATTTT
TRBV19	TRBJ2-1	NA	NA	CASSTLSLLNNNEQFF	TGTGCCAGTAGTACATTGAGCCTTCTCAATAACAATGAGCAGTTCTTC
TRBV15	TRBJ1-5	NA	NA	CATSRDPGGNQPQHF	TGTGCCACCAGCAGAGATCCCGGGGGGAATCAGCCCCAGCATTTT
TRBV10-3	TRBJ2-1	NA	TRBD1	CAISGGQGSYNEQFF	TGTGCCATCAGTGGAGGACAGGGCTCCTACAATGAGCAGTTCTTC
TRBV6-5	TRBJ1-4	NA	NA	CASREQGGHEKLFF	TGTGCCAGCAGAGAACAGGGTGGGCATGAAAAACTGTTTTTT
TRBV30	TRBJ1-2	few	NA	CAWSAQGLSNYGYTF	TGTGCCTGGAGTGCACAGGGCCTTTCTAACTATGGCTACACCTTC
TRBV7-9	TRBJ1-6	NA	NA	CASSSRVSSYNSPLHF	TGTGCCAGCAGCTCCCGTGTGAGCTCCTATAATTCACCCCTCCACTTT
TRBV19	TRBJ2-1	NA	NA	CASSELGAYNEQFF	TGTGCCAGTAGTGAATTAGGGGCCTACAATGAGCAGTTCTTC
TRBV9	TRBJ2-6	NA	TRBD1	CASGSDRGLTGANVLTF	TGTGCCAGCGGCTCAGACAGGGGTTTAACTGGGGCCAACGTCCTGACTTTC
TRBV30	TRBJ1-2	once	NA	CAWSVVRDYGYTF	TGTGCCTGGAGTGTAGTCAGGGACTATGGCTACACCTTC
TRBV7-9	TRBJ1-1	NA	NA	CASSLKGTEAFF	TGTGCCAGCAGCTTAAAGGGGACTGAAGCTTTCTTT
TRBV4-1	TRBJ1-3	NA	NA	CASSQELRGNTIYF	TGCGCCAGCAGCCAAGAGCTAAGGGGGAACACCATATATTTT
TRBV5-1	TRBJ1-1	NA	NA	CASSLDLRDTEAFF	TGCGCCAGCAGCTTGGATTTGCGGGACACTGAAGCTTTCTTT
TRBV30	TRBJ1-2	NA	NA	CAWVQGMGGYTF	TGTGCCTGGGTACAGGGAATGGGTGGCTACACCTTC
TRBV9	TRBJ2-7	NA	NA	CASSVGGRGVDEQYF	TGTGCCAGCAGCGTAGGGGGCAGGGGAGTCGACGAGCAGTACTTC
TRBV5-6	TRBJ1-2	few	TRBD1	CASSFDRGHGYTF	TGTGCCAGCAGCTTTGACAGGGGCCATGGCTACACCTTC
TRBV7-8	TRBJ2-7	NA	NA	CASSSTGFYEQYF	TGTGCCAGCAGCTCTACAGGGTTTTACGAGCAGTACTTC
TRBV25-1	TRBJ1-1	few	NA	CASSERWSGAFF	TGTGCCAGCAGTGAAAGGTGGAGTGGGGCTTTCTTT
TRBV4-2	TRBJ2-3	NA	NA	CASSQEATDTQYF	TGTGCCAGCAGCCAAGAAGCCACAGATACGCAGTATTTT
TRBV9	TRBJ1-5	NA	NA	CASSSPGRADQPQHF	TGTGCCAGCAGCAGCCCGGGGAGGGCCGATCAGCCCCAGCATTTT
TRBV7-3	TRBJ1-1	NA	NA	CASSRTSITEAFF	TGTGCCAGCAGCCGTACGAGTATCACTGAAGCTTTCTTT
TRBV25-1	TRBJ1-4	few	NA	CASSESGDFEKLFF	TGTGCCAGCAGTGAATCTGGGGACTTTGAAAAACTGTTTTTT